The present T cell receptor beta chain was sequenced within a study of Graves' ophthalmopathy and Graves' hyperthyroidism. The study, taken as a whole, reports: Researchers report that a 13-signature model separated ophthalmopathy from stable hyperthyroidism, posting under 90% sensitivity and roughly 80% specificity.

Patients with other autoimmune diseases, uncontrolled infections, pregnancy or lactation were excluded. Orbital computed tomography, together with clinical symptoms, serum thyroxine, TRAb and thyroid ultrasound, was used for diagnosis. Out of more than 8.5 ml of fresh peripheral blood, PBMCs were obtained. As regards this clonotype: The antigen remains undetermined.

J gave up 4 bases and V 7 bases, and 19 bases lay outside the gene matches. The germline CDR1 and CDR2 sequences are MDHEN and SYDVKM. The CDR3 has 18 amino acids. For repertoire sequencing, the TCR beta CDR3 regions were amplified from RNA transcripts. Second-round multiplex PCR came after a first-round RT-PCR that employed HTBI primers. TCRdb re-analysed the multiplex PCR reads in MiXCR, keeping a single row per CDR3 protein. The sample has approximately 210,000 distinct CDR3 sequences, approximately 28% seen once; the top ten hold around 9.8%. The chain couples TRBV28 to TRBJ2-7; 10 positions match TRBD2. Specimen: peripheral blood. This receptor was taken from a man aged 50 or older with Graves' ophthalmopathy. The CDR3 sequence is CASISRWSSGRITYEQYF. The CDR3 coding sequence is TGTGCCAGCATCAGCCGGTGGTCTAGCGGGAGAATTACTTACGAGCAGTACTTC. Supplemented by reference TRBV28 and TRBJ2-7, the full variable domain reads DVKVTQSSRYLVKRTGEKVFLECVQDMDHENMFWYRQDPGLGLRLIYFSYDVKMKEKGDIPEGYSVSREKKERFSLILESASTNQTSMYLCASISRWSSGRITYEQYFGPGTRLTVT.